The 10 T cell receptor beta chains reported below all come from one sample, sequenced in a study of blood T cell dynamics during melanoma immunotherapy. Time point: pre-treatment baseline. The data were produced by immunoSEQ multiplex PCR, yet TCRdb's version contains in-frame clones alone and is incomplete. Of around 10,000 clones in the sample, almost 85% were seen once. This material consisted of blood, taken from a patient treated with checkpoint blockade. These receptors originate from a human donor with melanoma.

The chain is built from TRBV28 and TRBJ2-3; 12 nucleotides line up with TRBD2. Losses at the gene ends were 6 bases for V and 2 bases for J; bases not matched to a gene: 6. This CDR3 comprises 16 residues. The V gene's germline CDR1 is MDHEN and CDR2 SYDVKM. CDR3 bases: TGTGCCAGCAGCCCGACTAGCGGGGGCCTCACAGATACGCAGTATTTT. This gives the protein CASSPTSGGLTDTQYF.

This chain links TRBV5-8 with TRBJ1-6; possible D gene TRBD1, 5 bases. This CDR3 is 15 amino acids long. V lost 6 bases and J 9 bases, leaving 19 bases between the germline ends. Germline-derived CDR1 and CDR2 are SGHTS and YDEGEE. The CDR3 sequence: CASTLLGASGSPLHF. The DNA for the CDR3 is TGTGCCAGCACCCTTTTAGGGGCGAGCGGTTCACCCCTCCACTTT.

The chain uses TRBV9 and TRBJ2-7; D remains ambiguous. Germline lookup yields CDR1 SGDLS and CDR2 YYNGEE. Trimming took 4 bases from V and 2 from J, leaving 13 bases between them. The CDR3 has 14 amino acids. The CDR3 reads CASSPLVFAYEQYF. The DNA of the CDR3 is TGTGCCAGCAGCCCTCTGGTATTCGCCTACGAGCAGTACTTC.

Details on this clone: The identical CDR3 is also encoded by other nucleotide sequences in the sample. V usage is TRBV7-9 and J usage is TRBJ2-1; TRBD1 is a possible D gene (5 bases). Trimming removed 3 bases from V and 4 bases from J, with 7 bases in between. CDR3 length: 13 amino acids. The germline V gene has CDR1 SEHNR and CDR2 FQNEAQ (reference sequence). The CDR3 loop reads CASSFDSYNEQFF. Here the CDR3 DNA reads TGTGCCAGCAGCTTTGACAGTTACAATGAGCAGTTCTTC. Filled out from reference TRBV7-9 and TRBJ2-1, the complete variable domain reads DTGVSQNPRHKITKRGQNVTFRCDPISEHNRLYWYRQTLGQGPEFLTYFQNEAQLEKSRLLSDRFSAERPKGSFSTLEIQRTEQGDSAMYLCASSFDSYNEQFFGPGTRLTVL.

V and J are TRBV27 and TRBJ2-3; no clear D. The V and J ends lost 9 bases and 2 bases respectively, with 12 bases between them. Germline CDR1 is MNHEY and CDR2 is SMNVEV (reference sequence). The CDR3 covers 13 residues. The CDR3 nucleotides are TGTGCCAGTCGCCGTTCCTTCACAGATACGCAGTATTTT. Translation: CASRRSFTDTQYF.

The chain is built from TRBV6-6 and TRBJ1-2; 10 bases line up with TRBD1. J was trimmed by 8 bases and V by 5 bases; bases with no gene match: 11. CDR3 length equals 15 residues. Germline V gene lookup returns CDR1 MNHNY and CDR2 SVGAGI (reference sequence). Here the CDR3 reads CASSPSSPGQGGYTF. The CDR3 bases are TGTGCCAGCAGTCCGTCCTCACCGGGACAGGGGGGCTACACCTTC.

This chain joins TRBV4-3 and TRBJ2-3; 9 nucleotides match TRBD2. Germline V gene lookup returns CDR1 LGHNA and CDR2 YSLEER. The CDR3 consists of 19 residues. With 0 bases clipped from V and 6 bases from J, the junction kept 16 bases outside the gene matches. CDR3 DNA: TGCGCCAGCAGCCAAGAGTTCCCGGACCGGCTAGCGGGGAGGGATACGCAGTATTTT. As protein: CASSQEFPDRLAGRDTQYF.

This chain connects TRBV6-1 to TRBJ2-5; D not resolved. CDR1 and CDR2 (germline): MNHNS, SASEGT. The CDR3 length is 12 residues. Deletions cut 0 bases from V and 6 bases from J, with 5 bases between. The CDR3 DNA reads TGTGCCAGCAGTGAAGCGCCGAAGACCCAGTACTTC. It specifies CASSEAPKTQYF.

This chain uses TRBV5-8 with TRBJ2-2; 9 bases map to TRBD1. The junction had 11 bases not matched to a gene; V was cut back by 7 bases and J by 7 bases. This CDR3 has 15 residues. Germline V gene lookup returns CDR1 SGHTS and CDR2 YDEGEE. The CDR3 DNA reads TGTGCCAGCGGAATCTTTGACAGGGGGATCGGGGAGCTGTTTTTT. The encoded protein is CASGIFDRGIGELFF. Full variable domain (rest looked up from reference TRBV5-8 and TRBJ2-2): EAGVTQSPTHLIKTRGQQATLRCSPISGHTSVYWYQQALGLGLQFLLWYDEGEERNRGNFPPRFSGRQFPNYSSELNVNALELEDSALYLCASGIFDRGIGELFFGEGSRLTVL.

This sequence joins TRBV19 and TRBJ1-6; 7 bases agree with TRBD1. CDR1 and CDR2 from the germline V gene are LNHDA and SQIVND (reference sequence). The CDR3 sequence is 16 residues long. With V trimmed by 4 bases and J by 7 bases, 10 bases remained unmatched. CDR3 sequence: CASSSGLGTENSPLHF. CDR3 DNA sequence: TGTGCCAGTAGTAGTGGGCTCGGGACAGAAAATTCACCCCTCCACTTT.